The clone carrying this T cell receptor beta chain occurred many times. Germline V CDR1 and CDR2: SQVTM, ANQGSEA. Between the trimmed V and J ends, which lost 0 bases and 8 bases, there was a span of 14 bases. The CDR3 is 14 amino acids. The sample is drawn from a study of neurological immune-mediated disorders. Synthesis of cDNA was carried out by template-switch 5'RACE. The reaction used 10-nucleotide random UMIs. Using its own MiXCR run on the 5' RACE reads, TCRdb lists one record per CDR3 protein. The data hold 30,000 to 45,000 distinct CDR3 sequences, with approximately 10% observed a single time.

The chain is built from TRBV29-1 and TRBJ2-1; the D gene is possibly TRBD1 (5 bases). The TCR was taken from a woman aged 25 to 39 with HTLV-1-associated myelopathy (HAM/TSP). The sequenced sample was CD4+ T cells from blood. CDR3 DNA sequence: TGCAGCGTTGAAGAAGGGCAGGGATGGGATGAGCAGTTCTTC. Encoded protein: CSVEEGQGWDEQFF.